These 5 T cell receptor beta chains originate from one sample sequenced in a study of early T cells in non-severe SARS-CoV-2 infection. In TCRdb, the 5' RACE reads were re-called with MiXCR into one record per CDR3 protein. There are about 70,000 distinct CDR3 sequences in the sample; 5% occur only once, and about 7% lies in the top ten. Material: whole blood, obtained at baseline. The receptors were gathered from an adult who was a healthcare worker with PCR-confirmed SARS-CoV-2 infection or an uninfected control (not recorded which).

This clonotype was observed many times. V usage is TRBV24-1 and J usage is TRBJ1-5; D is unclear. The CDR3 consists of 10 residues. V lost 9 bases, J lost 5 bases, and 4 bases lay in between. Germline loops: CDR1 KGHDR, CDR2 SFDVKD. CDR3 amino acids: CATSHQPQHF. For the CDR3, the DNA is TGTGCCACCTCACATCAGCCCCAGCATTTT.

The CDR3 DNA reads as TGTGCCAGCAGTCTCGGCGGGACTAGCGGACCCGGTGAGCAGTTCTTC. Translating it yields CASSLGGTSGPGEQFF. The gene calls are TRBV12-3 or TRBV12-4 and TRBJ2-1; 11 nucleotides align to TRBD2. The V and J ends lost 5 bases and 9 bases, in that order; junction bases with no gene match: 12. This CDR3 is 16 amino acids long.

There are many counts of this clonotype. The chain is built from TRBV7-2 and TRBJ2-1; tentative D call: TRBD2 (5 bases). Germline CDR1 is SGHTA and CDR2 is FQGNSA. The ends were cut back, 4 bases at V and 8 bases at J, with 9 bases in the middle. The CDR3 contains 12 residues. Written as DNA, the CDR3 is TGTGCCAGCAGCTCGAGTAGCGATGAGCAGTTCTTC. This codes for CASSSSSDEQFF. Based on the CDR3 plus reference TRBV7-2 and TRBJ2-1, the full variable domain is GAGVSQSPSNKVTEKGKDVELRCDPISGHTALYWYRQSLGQGLEFLIYFQGNSAPDKSGLPSDRFSAERTGGSVSTLTIQRTQQEDSAVYLCASSSSSDEQFFGPGTRLTVL.

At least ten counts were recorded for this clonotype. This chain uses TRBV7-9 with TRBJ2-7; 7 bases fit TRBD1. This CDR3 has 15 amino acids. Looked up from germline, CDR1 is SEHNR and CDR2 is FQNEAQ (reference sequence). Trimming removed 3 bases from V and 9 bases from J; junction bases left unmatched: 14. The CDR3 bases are TGTGCCAGCAGCTTGGTCGGGACAGCCGCGGCCGGGCAGTACTTC. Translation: CASSLVGTAAAGQYF.

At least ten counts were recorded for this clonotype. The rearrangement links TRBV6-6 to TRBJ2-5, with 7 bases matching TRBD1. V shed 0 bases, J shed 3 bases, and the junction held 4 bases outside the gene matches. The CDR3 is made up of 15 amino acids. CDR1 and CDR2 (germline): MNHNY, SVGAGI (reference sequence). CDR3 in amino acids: CASSYSPQGEETQYF. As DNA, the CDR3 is TGTGCCAGCAGTTACTCGCCCCAGGGGGAAGAGACCCAGTACTTC.